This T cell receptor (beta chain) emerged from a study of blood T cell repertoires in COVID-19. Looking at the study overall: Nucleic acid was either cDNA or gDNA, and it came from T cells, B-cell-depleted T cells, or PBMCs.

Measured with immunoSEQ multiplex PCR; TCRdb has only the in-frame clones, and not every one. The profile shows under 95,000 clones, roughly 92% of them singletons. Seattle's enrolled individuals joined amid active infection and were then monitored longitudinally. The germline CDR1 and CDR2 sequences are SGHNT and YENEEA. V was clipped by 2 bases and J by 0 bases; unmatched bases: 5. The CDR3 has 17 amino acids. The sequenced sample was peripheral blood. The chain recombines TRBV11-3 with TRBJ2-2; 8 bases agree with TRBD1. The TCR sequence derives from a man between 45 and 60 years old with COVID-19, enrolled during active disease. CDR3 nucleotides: TGTGCCAGCAGCTTATCCCCGACAGGGGCGAACACCGGGGAGCTGTTTTTT. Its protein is CASSLSPTGANTGELFF.